Following are 14 T cell receptor beta chains from one sample sequenced in a study of cytomegalovirus exposure and HLA in healthy donors. Some clones are missing from TCRdb's copy, which holds only in-frame ones; the method was immunoSEQ multiplex PCR. This table holds roughly 200,000 clones, 65% to 85% found once. Sequencing input: PBMCs. The receptors stem from a young woman in good health and CMV-seropositive.

J is TRBJ1-1 and V is TRBV11-2; D is unclear. Looked up from germline, CDR1 is SGHAT and CDR2 is FQNNGV. The CDR3 contains 13 residues. V was cut by 0 bases and J by 10 bases, with 12 bases left in between. CDR3 coding DNA: TGTGCCAGCAGCTTAGATCCGATGATGCGAGCTTTCTTT. The encoded protein is CASSLDPMMRAFF.

This clone occurred once. This chain links TRBV19 with TRBJ2-5; TRBD2 might be the D (5 bases). The CDR3 covers 11 residues. Per the germline V gene, CDR1 is LNHDA and CDR2 is SQIVND (reference sequence). V gave up 4 bases and J gave up 5 bases, with 5 bases separating them. The CDR3 DNA follows: TGTGCCAGTAGTACGGGGGAGACCCAGTACTTC. This translates into CASSTGETQYF.

This chain connects TRBV6-6 to TRBJ1-6; TRBD1 might be the D (6 bases). Germline values: CDR1 MNHNY, CDR2 SVGAGI (reference sequence). The V gene lost 2 bases and the J gene lost 4 bases, with 12 bases spanning the gap. The CDR3 runs 16 residues. The CDR3 loop is CASSYSPGQYNSPLHF. CDR3 sequence (DNA): TGTGCCAGCAGTTACAGTCCGGGACAATATAATTCACCCCTCCACTTT.

CDR3 region: CASSLSWGPQNYEQYF. In nucleotides, the CDR3 is TGTGCCAGCAGCCTCTCATGGGGGCCTCAAAACTACGAGCAGTACTTC. The V gene is TRBV27, the J gene TRBJ2-7, with D possibly matching TRBD1 (6 bases). Germline V gene lookup returns CDR1 MNHEY and CDR2 SMNVEV (reference sequence). CDR3 length equals 16 residues. Trimming took off 6 bases at V and 3 bases at J, with 21 bases between the two ends.

V is TRBV6-5 and J is TRBJ2-5, with 7 bases identical to TRBD2. V lost 2 bases and J lost 5; bases outside the gene matches: 8. The CDR3 is 15 amino acids. Germline V gene sequence: CDR1 MNHEY, CDR2 SVGAGI. This chain's CDR3 is CASSYNSGPGETQYF. CDR3 coding DNA: TGTGCCAGCAGTTACAATAGCGGGCCGGGGGAGACCCAGTACTTC.

This clone is termed medium-sized. V usage is TRBV6-1 and J usage is TRBJ1-2; 12 positions agree with TRBD1. In germline, CDR1 is MNHNS, CDR2 SASEGT. J was trimmed by 7 bases and V by 0 bases; bases with no gene match: 3. This CDR3 contains 15 residues. In nucleotides, the CDR3 is TGTGCCAGCAGTGAAGCCGGGACAGGGGGCTCTGGCTACACCTTC. Its protein product is CASSEAGTGGSGYTF.

The rearrangement links TRBV19 to TRBJ1-2; 9 positions agree with TRBD1. Trimming cost V 5 bases and J 1 base; bases outside gene matches: 5. CDR1 is LNHDA and CDR2 is SQIVND in the germline V gene (reference sequence). The CDR3 extends over 15 amino acids. CDR3 loop: CASSAPGQGNYGYTF. The CDR3 DNA reads TGTGCCAGTAGTGCGCCGGGACAGGGTAACTATGGCTACACCTTC.

The CDR3 DNA follows: TGTGCCAGCAGTGACCGGCGGGGGGCCACAGATACGCAGTATTTT. This codes for CASSDRRGATDTQYF. This chain joins TRBV2 and TRBJ2-3, with 8 bases lining up with TRBD2. CDR3 length equals 15 residues. CDR1 is SNHLY, CDR2 FYNNEI, per germline. V trimming: 3 bases; J trimming: 2 bases; junction bases outside the gene matches: 4.

The chain joins TRBV5-1 to TRBJ1-1; D not resolved. The germline CDR1 and CDR2 sequences are SGHRS and YFSETQ. CDR3 length equals 14 residues. Trimming stripped 4 bases from V and 0 bases from J, with 10 bases between. The chain's CDR3 is CASSLTAMNTEAFF. CDR3 DNA: TGCGCCAGCAGCCTTACAGCCATGAACACTGAAGCTTTCTTT. The variable domain in full, with the rest retrieved from reference TRBV5-1 and TRBJ1-1, is KAGVTQTPRYLIKTRGQQVTLSCSPISGHRSVSWYQQTPGQGLQFLFEYFSETQRNKGNFPGRFSGRQFSNSRSEMNVSTLELGDSALYLCASSLTAMNTEAFFGQGTRLTVV.

The gene calls are TRBV6-6 and TRBJ2-1; the match to TRBD2 covers 8 bases. CDR1 MNHNY and CDR2 SVGAGI come from the germline V gene (reference sequence). V lost 7 bases, J lost 6 bases, and 2 bases stayed unmatched. This CDR3 has 12 amino acids. The CDR3: CASTSGPNEQFF. CDR3 nucleotides: TGTGCCAGCACTAGCGGGCCCAATGAGCAGTTCTTC.

The chain is built from TRBV2 and TRBJ2-7; 9 bases fit TRBD1. Germline V gene sequence: CDR1 SNHLY, CDR2 FYNNEI. The CDR3 is 17 residues long. V lost 0 bases and J lost 5; bases outside the gene matches: 11. The CDR3 here is CASSEALRDRGSDEQYF. For the CDR3, the DNA is TGTGCCAGCAGTGAAGCGCTTCGAGACAGGGGGTCTGACGAGCAGTACTTC.

The V call is TRBV18, the J call TRBJ1-2, with 7 bases fitting TRBD1. Germline lookup yields CDR1 KGHSH and CDR2 LQKENI. V lost 6 bases to trimming and J lost 4 bases; unmatched junction nucleotides: 8. The CDR3 spans 14 residues. The CDR3 is CASSGQRPLYGYTF. The CDR3 DNA is TGTGCCAGCTCGGGACAGAGGCCCCTCTATGGCTACACCTTC.

V gene TRBV15 combines with J gene TRBJ1-5; D is unresolved. CDR3 length: 14 amino acids. Germline loops: CDR1 LNHNV, CDR2 YYDKDF (reference sequence). Trimming took off 3 bases at V and 7 bases at J, with 13 bases between the two ends. CDR3 sequence reads: CATSSSMEMQPQHF. CDR3 sequence (DNA): TGTGCCACCAGCAGTTCGATGGAGATGCAGCCCCAGCATTTT.

The rearrangement uses TRBV6-1 and TRBJ2-1; 10 positions match TRBD1. The CDR3 is made up of 15 amino acids. Germline CDR1 reads MNHNS; CDR2 reads SASEGT. V shed 3 bases and J 3 bases; nucleotides not matched to a gene: 2. The CDR3 loop is CASSDWTGGYNEQFF. CDR3 bases: TGTGCCAGCAGTGATTGGACAGGGGGCTACAATGAGCAGTTCTTC.